This TCR beta chain was recovered during a study of T-cell memory formation after mild COVID-19. The wider study: TCR clusters showed largely donor specificity. Study outcomes and limitations: Clones that contracted from day 15 to 85 were balanced CD4/CD8, while later expanders leaned CD4+. Pre-infection memory carried some responding clones, suggesting that cross-reactive memory joined.

This clonotype was counted a few times. Its antigen is unidentified. With constant-segment primers, 5'RACE yielded cDNA libraries of TCR alpha and TCR beta that carried sample barcodes and UMIs. TCRdb re-called the 5' RACE reads with MiXCR, one entry per CDR3 protein. The sample has 300,000 or so distinct CDR3 sequences, about a sixth seen once. Source material: PBMCs or a T cell subset sorted from them (not recorded which). The TCR originated in a man younger than 35 who had mild COVID-19 (a few samples of this study predate the infection). Cell type and time point are not known.

The CDR3 sequence: CASMPPGTRPAKNIQYF. CDR3 DNA: TGTGCCAGCATGCCCCCAGGGACCAGACCAGCCAAAAACATTCAGTACTTC. The chain uses TRBV21-1 and TRBJ2-4; TRBD1, the D gene given by the table, was not confirmed from the DNA. TRBV21-1 is reported as a pseudogene. This CDR3 has 17 residues.